The sample holds a few counts of the clone carrying this T cell receptor (beta chain). Its antigen is unidentified. The CDR3 has 11 residues. V was clipped by 3 bases and J by 7 bases, with 3 bases between them. Germline CDR1 and CDR2: MGHRA and YSYEKL. The source of the sample is a study of T cell responses to AZD1222 COVID-19 vaccine. On the study more broadly: Pooling covered second doses at about 4 or about 12 weeks.

Assay: immunoSEQ multiplex PCR; the TCRdb copy retains only in-frame clones and omits some. The sample has about 140,000 clones; approximately 92% are singletons. Study-level results: There were mostly white British donors and more females than males, and clonal diversity was possibly underestimated. Seropositivity was recorded at baseline in only a handful of AZD1222 recipients.

This receptor was obtained from an adult in good health. This chain uses TRBV4-1 with TRBJ2-2, with D uncertain. This sample comprised peripheral blood, obtained on day 0 of AZD1222 vaccination. This CDR3 is CASSHSGELFF. CDR3 nucleotides: TGCGCCAGCAGCCATAGCGGGGAGCTGTTTTTT.